The present T cell receptor beta chain was sequenced within a study of blood T cell repertoires in COVID-19 (dated by TCRdb to 2018 to 2020). At the level of the whole study: Collaborator samples came from the United States, Italy and Spain and covered acute and convalescent phases of COVID-19. The material from the prospective study consisted of cDNA or gDNA derived from T cells, B-cell-depleted T cells, or PBMCs. Subjects who had been exposed to COVID-19, were actively infected with it, or had recovered from it provided the deeply sampled blood TCRbeta repertoires that made up the dataset. The repertoires were released in a freely available public database intended as a resource for research on the immune response to SARS-CoV-2. Samples came from the ongoing ImmuneRACE study (first 160 participants) plus 1,254 subjects from 6 global collaborators. Nearly every sample came with metadata listing a de-identified subject ID, COVID-19 status, age in years and sex. Where HLA class I and class II types were available, the types were taken from metadata supplied by the sample provider, not from assay-based typing. The research as a whole found: The quantity of clinical and demographic metadata differed by source and by participant and was supplied without curation.

This clone was counted between two and nine times. The antigen this receptor binds is unknown. Base-call qualities are not available, and no considerably larger clone is one nucleotide away. In the prospective study, participants were roughly 18 to 100 years old, resided in about two dozen geographic areas of the United States, and were enrolled through a virtual design. Cohort assignment in the prospective study relied on participant-reported clinical history from a screening survey and a study questionnaire. Recovered participants in ImmuneRACE Cohort 3 were defined by two consecutive negative NP/OP PCR tests, clearance by a healthcare professional, or resolution of symptoms. In the prospective study, whole blood, serum and a nasopharyngeal or oropharyngeal swab were collected from each participant by mobile phlebotomists. Additional blood draws and questionnaires over an approximately two-month period could optionally be provided by prospective study participants. Blood samples from the prospective study were shipped frozen or at room temperature prior to DNA extraction.

CDR1 and CDR2, per the germline V gene (reference sequence), are LNHDA and SQIVND. Trimming removed 6 bases from V and 9 bases from J; the gene matches leave 9 bases unexplained. The CDR3 sequence holds 16 residues, the cysteine and phenylalanine included. Left in the record is the CDR3 DNA by itself, 48 bases read in frame from the first base. The immunoSEQ Assay, a bias-controlled multiplex PCR, was used to amplify TCRbeta CDR3 regions from genomic DNA. The original methods were these. Nucleated cell counts per sample were estimated from amplification of reference gene primers within the assay. To quantify the absolute abundance of each unique TCRbeta CDR3 rearrangement, sequence reads were collapsed and filtered. For each sample, productive Simpson clonality was calculated as the square root of Simpson's diversity index across productive rearrangements. What TCRdb holds here is the immuneACCESS table cut down to in-frame rearrangements. Part of the clones is not present; checked against another copy, under half of the missing clones reflect an unresolved V gene, and the others are unexplained. The V and J calls and clone size are taken from that table; D and trimming were inferred from the DNA. The sample table lists some 180,000 clones, approximately 85% of them with a count of one. 5% to 7.5% of the sample is taken by the ten largest.

What was sequenced was PBMCs or T cells enriched from blood (not recorded which). The V and J genes are TRBV19 and TRBJ1-6; 12 junctional bases match TRBD1. The TCR originated in a man aged 40-55 years who had recovered from COVID-19. CDR3 reads: CASRGQGAMRGSPLHF. The nucleotides read TGTGCCAGTAGGGGACAGGGGGCGATGCGGGGTTCACCCCTCCACTTT.